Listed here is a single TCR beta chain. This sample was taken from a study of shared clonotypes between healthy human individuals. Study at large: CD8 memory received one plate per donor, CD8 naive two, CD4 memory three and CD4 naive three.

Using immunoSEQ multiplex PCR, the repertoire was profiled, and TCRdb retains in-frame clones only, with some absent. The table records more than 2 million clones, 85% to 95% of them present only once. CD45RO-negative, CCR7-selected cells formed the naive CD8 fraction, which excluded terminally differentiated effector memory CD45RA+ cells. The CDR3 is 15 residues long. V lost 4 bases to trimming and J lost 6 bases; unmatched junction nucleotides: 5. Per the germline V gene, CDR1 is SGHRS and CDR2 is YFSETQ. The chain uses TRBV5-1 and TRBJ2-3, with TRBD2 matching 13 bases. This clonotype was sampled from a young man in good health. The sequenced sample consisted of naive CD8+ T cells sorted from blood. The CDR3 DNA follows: TGCGCCAGCAGCCCCGGGACTAGCGGGATGGATACGCAGTATTTT. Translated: CASSPGTSGMDTQYF. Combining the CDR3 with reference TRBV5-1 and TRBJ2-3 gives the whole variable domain KAGVTQTPRYLIKTRGQQVTLSCSPISGHRSVSWYQQTPGQGLQFLFEYFSETQRNKGNFPGRFSGRQFSNSRSEMNVSTLELGDSALYLCASSPGTSGMDTQYFGPGTRLTVL.